This T cell receptor (beta chain) stems from a study of metastatic and nonmetastatic thyroid tumors. At the level of the study: The comparison covered peripheral blood and tumor or nodule tissue in malignant and benign thyroid patients.

This clone was observed many times. Its antigen is still unknown. The junction had 1 base not matched to a gene; V was cut back by 3 bases and J by 3 bases. Germline V lookup: CDR1 SGHTA, CDR2 FQGTGA. The CDR3 covers 16 residues. The authors' processing: Differences in CDR3 between clinicopathological groups were drawn on to build a classifier intended to discriminate distant-metastatic papillary thyroid cancer patients. Using MiXCR, TCRdb re-called clones from the PCR reads. TCRdb assigned the V and J calls; the authors' analysis was not used. This sample has roughly 63,000 clones, with 15% to 20% found just once. Patients were all untreated before their thyroid surgery. Notes on the study in general: Within blood and tumor, benign nodules reportedly had significantly lower TCR beta diversity than malignant thyroid tumors did.

Source material: blood. The chain links TRBV7-3 to TRBJ2-3, with 15 bases aligning to TRBD2. This TCR derives from a male donor with papillary thyroid cancer or a benign thyroid nodule (not recorded which). Some clones in this sample may be carry-over from other donors' samples. In DNA, the CDR3 is TGTGCCAGCAGCTTCGGACTAGCGGGGGGGACAGATACGCAGTATTTT. Encoded protein: CASSFGLAGGTDTQYF.